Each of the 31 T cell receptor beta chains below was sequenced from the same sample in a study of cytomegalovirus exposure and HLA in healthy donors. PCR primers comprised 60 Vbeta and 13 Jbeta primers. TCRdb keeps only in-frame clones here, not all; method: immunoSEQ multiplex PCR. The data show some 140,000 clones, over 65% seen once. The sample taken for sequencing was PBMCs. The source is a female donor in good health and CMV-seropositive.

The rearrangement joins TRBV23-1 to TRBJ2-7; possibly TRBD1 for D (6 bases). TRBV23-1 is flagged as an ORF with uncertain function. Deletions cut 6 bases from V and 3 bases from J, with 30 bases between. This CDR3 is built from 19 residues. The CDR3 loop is CASRLPFLTQGFKGYEQYF. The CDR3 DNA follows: TGCGCCAGCAGACTCCCATTTTTAACGCAGGGGTTTAAGGGCTACGAGCAGTACTTC.

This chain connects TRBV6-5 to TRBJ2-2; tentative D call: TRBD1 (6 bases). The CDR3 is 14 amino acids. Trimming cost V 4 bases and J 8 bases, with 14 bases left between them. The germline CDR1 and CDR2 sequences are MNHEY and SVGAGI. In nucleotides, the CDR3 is TGTGCCAGCAGTTTCGGACAGACGGTTGGGGAGCTGTTTTTT. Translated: CASSFGQTVGELFF.

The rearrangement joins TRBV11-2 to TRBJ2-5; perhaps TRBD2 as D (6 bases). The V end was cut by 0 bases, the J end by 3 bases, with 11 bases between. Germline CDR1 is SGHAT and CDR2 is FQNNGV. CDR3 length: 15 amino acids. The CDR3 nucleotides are TGTGCCAGCAGCTTAGACCGGCGGGGAAAAGAGACCCAGTACTTC. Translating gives CASSLDRRGKETQYF. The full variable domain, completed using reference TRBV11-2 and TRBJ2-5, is EAGVAQSPRYKIIEKRQSVAFWCNPISGHATLYWYQQILGQGPKLLIQFQNNGVVDDSQLPKDRFSAERLKGVDSTLKIQPAKLEDSAVYLCASSLDRRGKETQYFGPGTRLLVL.

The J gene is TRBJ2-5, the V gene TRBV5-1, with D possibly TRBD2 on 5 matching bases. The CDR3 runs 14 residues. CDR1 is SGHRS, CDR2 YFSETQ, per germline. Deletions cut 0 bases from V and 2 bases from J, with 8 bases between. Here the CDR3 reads CASSLEWEQETQYF. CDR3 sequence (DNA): TGCGCCAGCAGCTTGGAATGGGAGCAAGAGACCCAGTACTTC. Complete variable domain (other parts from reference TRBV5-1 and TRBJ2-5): KAGVTQTPRYLIKTRGQQVTLSCSPISGHRSVSWYQQTPGQGLQFLFEYFSETQRNKGNFPGRFSGRQFSNSRSEMNVSTLELGDSALYLCASSLEWEQETQYFGPGTRLLVL.

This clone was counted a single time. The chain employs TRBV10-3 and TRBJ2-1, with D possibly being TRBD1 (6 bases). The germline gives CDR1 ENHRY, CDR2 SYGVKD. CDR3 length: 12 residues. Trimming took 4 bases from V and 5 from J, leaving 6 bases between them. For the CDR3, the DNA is TGTGCCATCAGTGGACAGGACAATGAGCAGTTCTTC. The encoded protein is CAISGQDNEQFF.

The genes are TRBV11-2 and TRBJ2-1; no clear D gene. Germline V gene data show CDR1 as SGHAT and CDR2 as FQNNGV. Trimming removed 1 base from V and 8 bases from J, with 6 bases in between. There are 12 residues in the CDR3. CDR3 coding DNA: TGTGCCAGCAGCTTAGCATTTGATGAGCAGTTCTTC. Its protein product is CASSLAFDEQFF.

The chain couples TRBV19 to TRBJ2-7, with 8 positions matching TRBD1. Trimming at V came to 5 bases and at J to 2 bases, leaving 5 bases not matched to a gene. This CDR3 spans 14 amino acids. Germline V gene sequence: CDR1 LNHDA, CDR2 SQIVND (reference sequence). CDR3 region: CASSETGVPYEQYF. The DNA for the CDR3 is TGTGCCAGTAGTGAGACAGGGGTCCCCTACGAGCAGTACTTC.

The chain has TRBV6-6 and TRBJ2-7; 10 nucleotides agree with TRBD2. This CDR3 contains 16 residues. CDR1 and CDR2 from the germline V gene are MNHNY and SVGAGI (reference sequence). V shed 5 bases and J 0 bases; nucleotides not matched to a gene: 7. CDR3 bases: TGTGCCAGCAGTCCTAGGGCTAGCGGGGGCTCCTACGAGCAGTACTTC. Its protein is CASSPRASGGSYEQYF.

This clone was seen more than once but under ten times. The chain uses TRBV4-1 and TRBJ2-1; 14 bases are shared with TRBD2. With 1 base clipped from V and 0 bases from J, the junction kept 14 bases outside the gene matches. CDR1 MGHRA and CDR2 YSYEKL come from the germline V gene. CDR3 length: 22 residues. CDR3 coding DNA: TGCGCCAGCAGCCAAGGGGGACTAGCGGGAGTAGGGGGTAGGGACTCCTACAATGAGCAGTTCTTC. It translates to CASSQGGLAGVGGRDSYNEQFF.

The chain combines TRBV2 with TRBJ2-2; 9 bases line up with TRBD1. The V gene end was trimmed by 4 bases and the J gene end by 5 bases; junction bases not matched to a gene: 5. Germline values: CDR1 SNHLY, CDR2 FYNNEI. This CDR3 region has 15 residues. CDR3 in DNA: TGTGCCAGCAGTGCCTACAGGGGGCAAACCGGGGAGCTGTTTTTT. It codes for CASSAYRGQTGELFF.

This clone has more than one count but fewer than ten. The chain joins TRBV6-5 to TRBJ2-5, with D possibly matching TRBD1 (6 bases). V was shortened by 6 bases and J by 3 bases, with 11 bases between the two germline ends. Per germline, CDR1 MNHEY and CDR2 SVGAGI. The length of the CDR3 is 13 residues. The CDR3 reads CASSRTEKETQYF. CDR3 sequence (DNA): TGTGCCAGCAGCCGGACAGAGAAAGAGACCCAGTACTTC.

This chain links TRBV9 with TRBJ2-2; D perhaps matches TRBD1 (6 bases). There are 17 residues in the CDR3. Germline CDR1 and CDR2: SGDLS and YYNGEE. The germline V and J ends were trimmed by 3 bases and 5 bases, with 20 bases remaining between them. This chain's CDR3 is CASSDGQSEGWTGELFF. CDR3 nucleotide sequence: TGTGCCAGCAGCGACGGACAGTCCGAAGGTTGGACCGGGGAGCTGTTTTTT.

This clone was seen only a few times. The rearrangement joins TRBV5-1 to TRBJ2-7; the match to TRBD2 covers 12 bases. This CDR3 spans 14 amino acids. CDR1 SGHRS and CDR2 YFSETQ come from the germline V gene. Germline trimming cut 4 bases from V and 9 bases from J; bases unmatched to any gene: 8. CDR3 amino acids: CASSGWTSGIGQYF. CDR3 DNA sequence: TGCGCCAGCAGCGGCTGGACTAGCGGGATCGGGCAGTACTTC.

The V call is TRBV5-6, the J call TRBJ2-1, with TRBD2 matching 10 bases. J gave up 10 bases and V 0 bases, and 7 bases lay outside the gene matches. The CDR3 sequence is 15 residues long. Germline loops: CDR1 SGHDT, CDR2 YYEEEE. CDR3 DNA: TGTGCCAGCAGCTTGGTGGCTAGCGGGAGTGACGAGCAGTTCTTC. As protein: CASSLVASGSDEQFF.

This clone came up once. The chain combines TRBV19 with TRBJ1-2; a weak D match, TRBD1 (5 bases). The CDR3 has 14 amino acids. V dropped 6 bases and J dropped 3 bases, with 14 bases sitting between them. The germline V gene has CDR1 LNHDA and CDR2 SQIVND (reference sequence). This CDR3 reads CASRGRQGDYGYTF. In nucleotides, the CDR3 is TGTGCCAGTAGAGGGAGGCAGGGCGACTATGGCTACACCTTC.

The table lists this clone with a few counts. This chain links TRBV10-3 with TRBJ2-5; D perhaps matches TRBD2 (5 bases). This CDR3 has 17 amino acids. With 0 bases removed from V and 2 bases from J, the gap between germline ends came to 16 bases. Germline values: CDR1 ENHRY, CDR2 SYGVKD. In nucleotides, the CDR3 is TGTGCCATCAGTGAGTCAGTACTCGCGGAGGTACAAGAGACCCAGTACTTC. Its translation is CAISESVLAEVQETQYF.

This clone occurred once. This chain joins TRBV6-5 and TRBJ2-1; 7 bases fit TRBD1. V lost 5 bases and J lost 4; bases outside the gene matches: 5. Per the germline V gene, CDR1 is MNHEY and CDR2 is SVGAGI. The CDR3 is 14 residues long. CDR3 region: CASSTDRAYNEQFF. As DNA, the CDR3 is TGTGCCAGCAGTACAGACAGGGCATACAATGAGCAGTTCTTC.

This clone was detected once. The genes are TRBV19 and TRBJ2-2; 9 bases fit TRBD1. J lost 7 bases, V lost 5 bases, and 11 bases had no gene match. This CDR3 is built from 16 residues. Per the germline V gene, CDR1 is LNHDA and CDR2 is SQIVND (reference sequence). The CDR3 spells CASSPTGTGRLGELFF. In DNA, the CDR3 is TGTGCCAGTAGTCCGACCGGGACAGGGAGGCTCGGGGAGCTGTTTTTT.

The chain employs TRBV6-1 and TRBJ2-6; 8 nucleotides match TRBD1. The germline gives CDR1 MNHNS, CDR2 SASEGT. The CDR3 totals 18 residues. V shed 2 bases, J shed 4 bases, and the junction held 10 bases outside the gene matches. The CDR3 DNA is TGTGCCAGCAGTGAAATGGTACAGGGGGTGGGGGGGGCCAACGTCCTGACTTTC. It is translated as CASSEMVQGVGGANVLTF.

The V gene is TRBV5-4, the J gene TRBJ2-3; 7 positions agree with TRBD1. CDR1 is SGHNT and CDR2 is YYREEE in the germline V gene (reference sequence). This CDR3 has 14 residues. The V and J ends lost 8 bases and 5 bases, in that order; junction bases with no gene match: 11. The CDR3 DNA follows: TGTGCCAGTTCCCAACAGGGGTCTGGAGATACGCAGTATTTT. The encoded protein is CASSQQGSGDTQYF. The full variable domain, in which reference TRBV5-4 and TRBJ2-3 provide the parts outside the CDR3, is ETGVTQSPTHLIKTRGQQVTLRCSSQSGHNTVSWYQQALGQGPQFIFQYYREEENGRGNFPPRFSGLQFPNYSSELNVNALELDDSALYLCASSQQGSGDTQYFGPGTRLTVL.

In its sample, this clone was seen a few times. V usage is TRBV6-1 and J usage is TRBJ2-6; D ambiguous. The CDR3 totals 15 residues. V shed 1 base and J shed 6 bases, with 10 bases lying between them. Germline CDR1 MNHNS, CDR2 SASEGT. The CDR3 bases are TGTGCCAGCAGTGAAGTCCTAACCGCGGCCAACGTCCTGACTTTC. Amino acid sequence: CASSEVLTAANVLTF.

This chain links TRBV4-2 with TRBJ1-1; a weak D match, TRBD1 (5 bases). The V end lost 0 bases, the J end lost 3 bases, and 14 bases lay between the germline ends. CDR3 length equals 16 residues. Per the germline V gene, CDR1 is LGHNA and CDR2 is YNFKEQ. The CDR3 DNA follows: TGTGCCAGCAGCCAAGACGGGGGTGGGGCGGACACTGAAGCTTTCTTT. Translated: CASSQDGGGADTEAFF.

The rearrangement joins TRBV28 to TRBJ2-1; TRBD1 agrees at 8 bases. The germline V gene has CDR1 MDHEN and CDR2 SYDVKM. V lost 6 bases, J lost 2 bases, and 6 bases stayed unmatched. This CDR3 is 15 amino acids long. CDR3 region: CASRIGTGAYNEQFF. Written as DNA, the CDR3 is TGTGCCAGCAGGATTGGGACAGGAGCCTACAATGAGCAGTTCTTC.

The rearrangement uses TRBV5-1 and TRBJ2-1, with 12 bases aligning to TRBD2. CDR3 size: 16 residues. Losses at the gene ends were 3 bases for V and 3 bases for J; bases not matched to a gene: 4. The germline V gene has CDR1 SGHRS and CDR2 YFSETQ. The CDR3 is CASSSRTSGNYNEQFF. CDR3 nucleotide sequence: TGCGCCAGCAGCTCGAGGACTAGCGGGAACTACAATGAGCAGTTCTTC.

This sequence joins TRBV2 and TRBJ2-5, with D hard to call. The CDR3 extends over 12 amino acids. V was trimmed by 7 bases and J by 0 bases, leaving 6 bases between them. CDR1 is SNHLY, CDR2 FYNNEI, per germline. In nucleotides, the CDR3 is TGTGCCAGCAAACGGTACCAAGAGACCCAGTACTTC. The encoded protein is CASKRYQETQYF.

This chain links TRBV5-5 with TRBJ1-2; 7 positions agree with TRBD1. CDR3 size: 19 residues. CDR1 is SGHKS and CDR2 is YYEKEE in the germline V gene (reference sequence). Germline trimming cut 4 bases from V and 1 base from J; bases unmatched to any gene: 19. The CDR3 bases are TGTGCCAGCAGCCTGACCCTCCTCTCCTTGGGACAGAGTAACTATGGCTACACCTTC. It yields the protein CASSLTLLSLGQSNYGYTF.

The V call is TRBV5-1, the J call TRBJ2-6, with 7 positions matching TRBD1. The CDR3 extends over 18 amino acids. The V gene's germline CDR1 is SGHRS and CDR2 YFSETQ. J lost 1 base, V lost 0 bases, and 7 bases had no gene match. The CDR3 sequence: CASSLALAGGSGANVLTF. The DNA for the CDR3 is TGCGCCAGCAGCTTGGCCTTGGCAGGGGGATCTGGGGCCAACGTCCTGACTTTC.

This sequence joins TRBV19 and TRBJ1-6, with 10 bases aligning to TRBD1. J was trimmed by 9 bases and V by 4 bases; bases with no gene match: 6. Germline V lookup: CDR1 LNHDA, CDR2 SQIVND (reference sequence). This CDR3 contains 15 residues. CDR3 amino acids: CASSKLDRGLSPLHF. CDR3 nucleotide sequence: TGTGCCAGTAGTAAACTCGACAGGGGGCTTTCACCCCTCCACTTT.

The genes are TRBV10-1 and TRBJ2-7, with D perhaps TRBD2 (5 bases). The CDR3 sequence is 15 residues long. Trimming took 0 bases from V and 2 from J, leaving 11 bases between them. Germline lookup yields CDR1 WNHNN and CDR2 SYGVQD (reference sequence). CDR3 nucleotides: TGCGCCAGCAGTGAGTCGGTGGGAGCCACCTACGAGCAGTACTTC. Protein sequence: CASSESVGATYEQYF.

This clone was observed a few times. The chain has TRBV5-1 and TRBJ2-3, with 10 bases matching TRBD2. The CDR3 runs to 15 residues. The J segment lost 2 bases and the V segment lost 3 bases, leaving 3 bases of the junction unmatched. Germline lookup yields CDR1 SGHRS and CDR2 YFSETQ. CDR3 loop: CASSSSGSFTDTQYF. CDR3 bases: TGCGCCAGCAGCTCTAGCGGGAGCTTCACAGATACGCAGTATTTT.

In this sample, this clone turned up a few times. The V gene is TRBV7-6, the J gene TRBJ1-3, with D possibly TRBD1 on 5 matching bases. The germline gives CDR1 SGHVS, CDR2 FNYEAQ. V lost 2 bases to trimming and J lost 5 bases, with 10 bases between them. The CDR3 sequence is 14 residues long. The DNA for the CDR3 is TGTGCCAGCAGCTTACAGGGCCGGAGAAACACCATATATTTT. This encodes CASSLQGRRNTIYF. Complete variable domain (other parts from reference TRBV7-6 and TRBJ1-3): GAGVSQSPRYKVTKRGQDVALRCDPISGHVSLYWYRQALGQGPEFLTYFNYEAQQDKSGLPNDRFSAERPEGSISTLTIQRTEQRDSAMYRCASSLQGRRNTIYFGEGSWLTVV.